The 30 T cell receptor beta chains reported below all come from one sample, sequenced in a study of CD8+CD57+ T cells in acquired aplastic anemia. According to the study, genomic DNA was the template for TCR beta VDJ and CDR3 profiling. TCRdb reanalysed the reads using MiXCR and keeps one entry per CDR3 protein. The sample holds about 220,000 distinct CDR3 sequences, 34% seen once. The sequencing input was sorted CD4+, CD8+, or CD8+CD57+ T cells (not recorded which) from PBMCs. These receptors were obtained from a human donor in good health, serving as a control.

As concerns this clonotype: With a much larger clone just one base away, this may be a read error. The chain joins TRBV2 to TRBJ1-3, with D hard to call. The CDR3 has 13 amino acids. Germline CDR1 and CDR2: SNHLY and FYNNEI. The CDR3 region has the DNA TGTGCCAGCCTTCTGGGGTCTGGAAACACCACATATTTT. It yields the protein CASLLGSGNTTYF. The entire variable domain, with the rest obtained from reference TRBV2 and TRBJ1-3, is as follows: EPEVTQTPSHQVTQMGQEVILRCVPISNHLYFYWYRQILGQKVEFLVSFYNNEISEKSEIFDDQFSVERPDGSNFTLKIRSTKLEDSAMYFCASLLGSGNTTYFGEGSWLTVV.

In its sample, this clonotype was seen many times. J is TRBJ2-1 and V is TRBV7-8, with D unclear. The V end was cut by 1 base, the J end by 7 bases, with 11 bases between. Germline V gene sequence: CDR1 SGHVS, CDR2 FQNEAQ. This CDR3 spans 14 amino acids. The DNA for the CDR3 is TGTGCCAGCAGCTTAGGCACACCGACTAATGAGCAGTTCTTC. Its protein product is CASSLGTPTNEQFF.

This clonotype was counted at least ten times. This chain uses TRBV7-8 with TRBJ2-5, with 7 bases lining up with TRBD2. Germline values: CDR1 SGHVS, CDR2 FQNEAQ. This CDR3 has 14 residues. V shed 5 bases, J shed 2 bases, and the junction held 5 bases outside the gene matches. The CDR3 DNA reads TGTGCCAGCAGCCCCATAGCGGGTCAAGAGACCCAGTACTTC. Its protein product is CASSPIAGQETQYF.

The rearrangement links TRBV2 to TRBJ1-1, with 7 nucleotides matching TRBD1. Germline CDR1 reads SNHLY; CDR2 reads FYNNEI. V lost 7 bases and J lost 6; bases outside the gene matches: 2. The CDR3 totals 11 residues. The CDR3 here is CASNRGSEAFF. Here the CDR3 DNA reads TGTGCCAGCAACAGGGGATCTGAAGCTTTCTTT. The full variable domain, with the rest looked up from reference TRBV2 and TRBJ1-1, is EPEVTQTPSHQVTQMGQEVILRCVPISNHLYFYWYRQILGQKVEFLVSFYNNEISEKSEIFDDQFSVERPDGSNFTLKIRSTKLEDSAMYFCASNRGSEAFFGQGTRLTVV.

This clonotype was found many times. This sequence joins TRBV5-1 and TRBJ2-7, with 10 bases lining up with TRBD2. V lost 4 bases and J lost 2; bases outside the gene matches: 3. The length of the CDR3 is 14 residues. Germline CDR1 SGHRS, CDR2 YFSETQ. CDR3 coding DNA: TGCGCCAGCAGCCCAGCGGGGGGGCCCTACGAGCAGTACTTC. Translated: CASSPAGGPYEQYF.

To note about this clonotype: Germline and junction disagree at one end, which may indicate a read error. The CDR3 DNA reads TGTGCCAGCAGTTCACGACTAGCGGGAGGAGAAAACATTCAGTACTTC. It encodes CASSSRLAGGENIQYF. This rearrangement joins TRBV10-3 to TRBJ2-4; TRBD2 aligns across 13 bases. Germline-derived CDR1 and CDR2 are ENHRY and SYGVKD. The CDR3 totals 16 residues.

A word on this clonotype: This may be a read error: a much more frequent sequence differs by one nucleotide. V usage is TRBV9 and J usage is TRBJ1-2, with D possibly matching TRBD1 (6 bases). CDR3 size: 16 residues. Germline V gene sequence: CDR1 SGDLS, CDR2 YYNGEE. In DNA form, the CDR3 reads TGTGCCAGCAGCTCCCCTTCCTCCGGGGGCTCGCGTGGCTGCACCTTC. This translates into CASSSPSSGGSRGCTF.

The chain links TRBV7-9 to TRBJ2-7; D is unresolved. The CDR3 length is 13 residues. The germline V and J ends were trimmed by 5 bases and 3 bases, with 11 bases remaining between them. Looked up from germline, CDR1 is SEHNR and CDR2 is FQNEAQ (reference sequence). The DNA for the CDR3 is TGTGCCAGCAGCCTCCTGGACCTCTACGAGCAGTACTTC. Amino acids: CASSLLDLYEQYF.

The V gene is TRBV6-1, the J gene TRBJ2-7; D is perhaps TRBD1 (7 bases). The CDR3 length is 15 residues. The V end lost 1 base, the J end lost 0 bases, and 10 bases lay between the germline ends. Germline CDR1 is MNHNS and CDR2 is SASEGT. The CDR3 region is CASSEGQGGSYEQYF. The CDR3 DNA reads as TGTGCCAGCAGTGAAGGGCAGGGGGGCTCCTACGAGCAGTACTTC.

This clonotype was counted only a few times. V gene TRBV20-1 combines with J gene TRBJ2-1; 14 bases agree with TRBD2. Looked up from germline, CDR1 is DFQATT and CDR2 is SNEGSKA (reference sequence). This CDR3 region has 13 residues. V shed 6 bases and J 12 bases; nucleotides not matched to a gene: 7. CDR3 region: CSAGLAGGPLQFF. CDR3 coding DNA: TGCAGTGCCGGACTAGCGGGGGGACCTCTGCAGTTCTTC.

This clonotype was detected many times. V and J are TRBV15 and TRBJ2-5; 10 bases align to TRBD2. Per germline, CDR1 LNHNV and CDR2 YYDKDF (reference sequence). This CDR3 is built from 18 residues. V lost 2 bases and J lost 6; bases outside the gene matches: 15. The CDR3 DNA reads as TGTGCCACCAGCAGACTTCACTTTAGCGGGGGGCGGGGAAAGACCCAGTACTTC. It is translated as CATSRLHFSGGRGKTQYF.

CDR3 loop: CASSSSKGGTGIYGYTF. DNA of the CDR3: TGCGCCAGCAGCTCCTCGAAGGGGGGGACAGGGATTTATGGCTACACCTTC. This chain joins TRBV5-1 and TRBJ1-2; the match to TRBD1 covers 9 bases. The CDR3 loop spans 17 amino acids. Per germline, CDR1 SGHRS and CDR2 YFSETQ. The V gene end was trimmed by 3 bases and the J gene end by 5 bases; junction bases not matched to a gene: 14.

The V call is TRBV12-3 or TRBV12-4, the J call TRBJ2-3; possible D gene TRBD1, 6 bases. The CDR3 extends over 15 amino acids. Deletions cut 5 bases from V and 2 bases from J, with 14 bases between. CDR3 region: CASSPGQLNTDTQYF. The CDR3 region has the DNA TGTGCCAGCAGTCCGGGACAACTGAACACAGATACGCAGTATTTT.

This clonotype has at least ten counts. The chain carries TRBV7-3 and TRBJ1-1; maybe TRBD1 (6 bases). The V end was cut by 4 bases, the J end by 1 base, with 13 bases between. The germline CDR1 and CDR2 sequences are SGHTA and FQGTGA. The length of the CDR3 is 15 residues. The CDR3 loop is CASSSTGTPNTEAFF. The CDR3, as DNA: TGTGCCAGCAGCTCGACGGGGACACCGAACACTGAAGCTTTCTTT. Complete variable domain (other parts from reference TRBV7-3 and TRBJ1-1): GAGVSQTPSNKVTEKGKYVELRCDPISGHTALYWYRQSLGQGPEFLIYFQGTGAADDSGLPNDRFFAVRPEGSVSTLKIQRTERGDSAVYLCASSSTGTPNTEAFFGQGTRLTVV.

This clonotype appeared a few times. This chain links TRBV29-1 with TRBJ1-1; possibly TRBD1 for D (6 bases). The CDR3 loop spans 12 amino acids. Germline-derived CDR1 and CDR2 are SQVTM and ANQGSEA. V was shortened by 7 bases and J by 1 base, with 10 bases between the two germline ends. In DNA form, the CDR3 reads TGCAGCGCCGTGGGACAGAACACTGAAGCTTTCTTT. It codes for CSAVGQNTEAFF.

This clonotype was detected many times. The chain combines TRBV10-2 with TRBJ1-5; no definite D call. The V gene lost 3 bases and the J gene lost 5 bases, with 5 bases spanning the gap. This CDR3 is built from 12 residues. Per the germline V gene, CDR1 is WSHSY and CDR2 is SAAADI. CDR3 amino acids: CASSDGYQPQHF. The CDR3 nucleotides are TGCGCCAGCAGTGACGGGTATCAGCCCCAGCATTTT.

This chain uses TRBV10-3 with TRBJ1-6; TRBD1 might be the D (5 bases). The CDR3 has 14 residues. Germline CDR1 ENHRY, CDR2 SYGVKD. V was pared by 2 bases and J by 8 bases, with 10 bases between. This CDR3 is CAISERVQDSPLHF. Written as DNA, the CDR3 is TGTGCCATCAGTGAGCGAGTACAGGATTCACCCCTCCACTTT.

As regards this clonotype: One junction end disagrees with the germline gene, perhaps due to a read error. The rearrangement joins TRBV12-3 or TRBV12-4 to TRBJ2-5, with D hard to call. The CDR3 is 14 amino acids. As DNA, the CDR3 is TGTGCCAGCAGTTCGTCACAGACTCAAGGGACCCAGTACTTC. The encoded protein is CASSSSQTQGTQYF.

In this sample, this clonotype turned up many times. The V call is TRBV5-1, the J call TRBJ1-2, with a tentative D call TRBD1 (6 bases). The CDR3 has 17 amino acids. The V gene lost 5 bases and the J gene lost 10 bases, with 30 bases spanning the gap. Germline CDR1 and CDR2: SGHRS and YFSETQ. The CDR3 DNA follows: TGCGCCAGCAGACCTCGGACCATAGTTCAGGGGTGGGGGGACTACACCTTC. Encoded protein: CASRPRTIVQGWGDYTF.

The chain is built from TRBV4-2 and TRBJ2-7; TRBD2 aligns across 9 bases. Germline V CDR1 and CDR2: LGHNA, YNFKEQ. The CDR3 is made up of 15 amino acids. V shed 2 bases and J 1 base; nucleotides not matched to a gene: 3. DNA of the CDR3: TGTGCCAGCAGCCAAAGACTAGCGGATTCCTACGAGCAGTACTTC. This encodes CASSQRLADSYEQYF.

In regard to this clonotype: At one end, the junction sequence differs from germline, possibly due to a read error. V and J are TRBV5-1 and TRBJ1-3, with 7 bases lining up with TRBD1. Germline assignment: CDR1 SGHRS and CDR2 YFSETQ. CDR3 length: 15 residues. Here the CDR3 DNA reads TGCGCCAGCAGCTCGCAACAGGGGACTGGAAGCACCATATATTTT. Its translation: CASSSQQGTGSTIYF.

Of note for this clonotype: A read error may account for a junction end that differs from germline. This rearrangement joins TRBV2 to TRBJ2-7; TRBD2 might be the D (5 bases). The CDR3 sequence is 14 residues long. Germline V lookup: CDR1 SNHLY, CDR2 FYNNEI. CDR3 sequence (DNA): TGTGCCAGCAGCATCAACGGAGGTCGCTACGAGCAGTACTTT. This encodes CASSINGGRYEQYF.

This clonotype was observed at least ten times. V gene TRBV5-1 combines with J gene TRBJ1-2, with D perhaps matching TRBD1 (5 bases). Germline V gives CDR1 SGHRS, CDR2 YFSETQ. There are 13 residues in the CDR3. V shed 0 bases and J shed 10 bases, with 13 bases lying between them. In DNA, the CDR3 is TGCGCCAGCAGCTTGGCGGGGCGGAGCCTCTACACCTTC. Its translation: CASSLAGRSLYTF. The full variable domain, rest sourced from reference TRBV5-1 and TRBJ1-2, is KAGVTQTPRYLIKTRGQQVTLSCSPISGHRSVSWYQQTPGQGLQFLFEYFSETQRNKGNFPGRFSGRQFSNSRSEMNVSTLELGDSALYLCASSLAGRSLYTFGSGTRLTVV.

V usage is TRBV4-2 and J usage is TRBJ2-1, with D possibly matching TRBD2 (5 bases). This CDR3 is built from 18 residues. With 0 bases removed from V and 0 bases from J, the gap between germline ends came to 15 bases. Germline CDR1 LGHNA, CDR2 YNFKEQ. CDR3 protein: CASSQDRSGKDSYNEQFF. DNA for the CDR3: TGTGCCAGCAGCCAAGATCGGTCGGGGAAGGACTCCTACAATGAGCAGTTCTTC.

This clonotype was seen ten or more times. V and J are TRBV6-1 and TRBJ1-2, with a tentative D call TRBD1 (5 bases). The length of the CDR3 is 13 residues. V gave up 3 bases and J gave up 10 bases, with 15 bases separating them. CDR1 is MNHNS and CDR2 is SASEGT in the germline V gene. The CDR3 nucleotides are TGTGCCAGCAGTGACGTGGACATCCGCCCCTACACCTTC. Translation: CASSDVDIRPYTF.

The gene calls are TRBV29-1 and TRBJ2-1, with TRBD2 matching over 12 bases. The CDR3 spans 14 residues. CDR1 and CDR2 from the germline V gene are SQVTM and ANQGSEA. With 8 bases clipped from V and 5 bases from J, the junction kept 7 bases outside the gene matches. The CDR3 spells CSYRTSGADNEQFF. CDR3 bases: TGCAGCTACCGGACTAGCGGGGCTGACAATGAGCAGTTCTTC.

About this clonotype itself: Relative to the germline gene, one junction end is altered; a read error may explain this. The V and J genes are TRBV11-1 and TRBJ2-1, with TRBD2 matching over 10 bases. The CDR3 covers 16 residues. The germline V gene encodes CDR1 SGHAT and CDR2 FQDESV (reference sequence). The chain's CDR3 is CASSAGGLAAYSEQFF. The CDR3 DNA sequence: TGTGCCAGCAGCGCGGGCGGACTAGCGGCTTACAGTGAGCAGTTCTTC.

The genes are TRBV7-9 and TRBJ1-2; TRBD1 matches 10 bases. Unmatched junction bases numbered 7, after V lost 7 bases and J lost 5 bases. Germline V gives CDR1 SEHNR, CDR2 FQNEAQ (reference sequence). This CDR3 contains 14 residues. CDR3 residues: CASNPGQGVYGYTF. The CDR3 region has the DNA TGTGCCAGCAACCCTGGACAGGGGGTGTATGGCTACACCTTC.

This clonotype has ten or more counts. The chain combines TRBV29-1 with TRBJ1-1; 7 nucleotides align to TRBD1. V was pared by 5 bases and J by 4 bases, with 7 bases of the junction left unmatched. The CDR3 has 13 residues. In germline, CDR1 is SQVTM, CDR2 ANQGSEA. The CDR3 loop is CSVTTGIATEAFF. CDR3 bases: TGCAGCGTTACGACAGGGATTGCCACTGAAGCTTTCTTT.

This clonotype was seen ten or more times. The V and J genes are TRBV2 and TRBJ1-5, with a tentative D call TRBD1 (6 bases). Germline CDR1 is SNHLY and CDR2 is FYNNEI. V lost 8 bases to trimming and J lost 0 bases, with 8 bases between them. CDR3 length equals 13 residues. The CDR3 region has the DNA TGTGCCAGCGCGGACAGTAGCAATCAGCCCCAGCATTTT. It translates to CASADSSNQPQHF.